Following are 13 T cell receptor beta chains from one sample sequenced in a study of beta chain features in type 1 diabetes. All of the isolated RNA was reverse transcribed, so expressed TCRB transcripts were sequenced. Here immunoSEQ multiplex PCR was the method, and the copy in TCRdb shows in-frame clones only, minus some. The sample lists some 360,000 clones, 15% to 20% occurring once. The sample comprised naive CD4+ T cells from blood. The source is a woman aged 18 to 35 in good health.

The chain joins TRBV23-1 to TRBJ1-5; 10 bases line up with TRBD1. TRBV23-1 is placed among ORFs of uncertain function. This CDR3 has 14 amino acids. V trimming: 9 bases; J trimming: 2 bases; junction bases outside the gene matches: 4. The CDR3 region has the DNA TGCGCCAGAAGGGGGACAGGGGGCAATCAGCCCCAGCATTTT. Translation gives CARRGTGGNQPQHF.

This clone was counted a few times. CDR3 DNA: TGCGCCAGCAGCAGCGGGACTAGCCGGTCATCAGATACGCAGTATTTT. It is translated as CASSSGTSRSSDTQYF. This chain connects TRBV5-1 to TRBJ2-3, with 9 bases that match TRBD2. The germline gives CDR1 SGHRS, CDR2 YFSETQ. The CDR3 contains 16 residues. V lost 4 bases and J lost 4; bases outside the gene matches: 10. Looking up the rest from reference TRBV5-1 and TRBJ2-3 gives the full variable domain: KAGVTQTPRYLIKTRGQQVTLSCSPISGHRSVSWYQQTPGQGLQFLFEYFSETQRNKGNFPGRFSGRQFSNSRSEMNVSTLELGDSALYLCASSSGTSRSSDTQYFGPGTRLTVL.

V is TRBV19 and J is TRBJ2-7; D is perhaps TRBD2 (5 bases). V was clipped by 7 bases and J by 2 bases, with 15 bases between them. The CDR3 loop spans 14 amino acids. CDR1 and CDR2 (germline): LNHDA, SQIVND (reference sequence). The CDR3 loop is CASTPGEPPYEQYF. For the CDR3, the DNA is TGTGCCAGTACCCCTGGGGAGCCTCCCTACGAGCAGTACTTC.

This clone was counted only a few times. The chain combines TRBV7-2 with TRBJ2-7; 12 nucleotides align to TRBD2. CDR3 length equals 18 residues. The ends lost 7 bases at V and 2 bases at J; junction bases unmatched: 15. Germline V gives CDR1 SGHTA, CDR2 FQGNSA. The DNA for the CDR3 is TGTGCCAGCACCCCCCGAGGGCTAGCGGGAGGGGGTGCCTACGAGCAGTACTTC. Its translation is CASTPRGLAGGGAYEQYF.

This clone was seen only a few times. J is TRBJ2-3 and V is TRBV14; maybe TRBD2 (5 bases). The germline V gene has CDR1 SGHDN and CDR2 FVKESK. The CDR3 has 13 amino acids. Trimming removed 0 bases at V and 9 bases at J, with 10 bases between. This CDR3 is CASSQDNTGTQYF. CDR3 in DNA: TGTGCCAGCAGCCAAGACAATACGGGAACGCAGTATTTT.

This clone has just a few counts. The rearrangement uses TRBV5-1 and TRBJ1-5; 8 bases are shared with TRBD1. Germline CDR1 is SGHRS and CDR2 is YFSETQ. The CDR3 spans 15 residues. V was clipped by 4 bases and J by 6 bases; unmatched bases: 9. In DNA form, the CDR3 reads TGCGCCAGCAGCGAGGGGACAGGTCCTAGTCAGCCCCAGCATTTT. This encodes CASSEGTGPSQPQHF.

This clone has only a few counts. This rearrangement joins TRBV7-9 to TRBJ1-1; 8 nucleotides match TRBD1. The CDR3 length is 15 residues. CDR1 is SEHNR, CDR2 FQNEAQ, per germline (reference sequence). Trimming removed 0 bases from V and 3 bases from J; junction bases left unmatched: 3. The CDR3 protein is CASSLATTGDTEAFF. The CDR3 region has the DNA TGTGCCAGCAGCTTAGCCACGACAGGGGACACTGAAGCTTTCTTT.

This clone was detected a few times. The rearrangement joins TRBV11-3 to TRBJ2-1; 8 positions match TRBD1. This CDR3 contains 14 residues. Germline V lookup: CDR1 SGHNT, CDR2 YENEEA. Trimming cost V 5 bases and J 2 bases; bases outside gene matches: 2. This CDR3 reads CASSPTGAYNEQFF. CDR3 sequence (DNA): TGTGCCAGCAGCCCGACAGGGGCCTACAATGAGCAGTTCTTC.

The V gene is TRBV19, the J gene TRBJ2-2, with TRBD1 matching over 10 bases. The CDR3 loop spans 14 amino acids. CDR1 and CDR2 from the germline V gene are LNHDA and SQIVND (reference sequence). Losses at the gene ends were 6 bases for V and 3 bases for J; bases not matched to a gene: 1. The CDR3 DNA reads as TGTGCCAGTAGGGGACAGGGGTACACCGGGGAGCTGTTTTTT. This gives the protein CASRGQGYTGELFF.

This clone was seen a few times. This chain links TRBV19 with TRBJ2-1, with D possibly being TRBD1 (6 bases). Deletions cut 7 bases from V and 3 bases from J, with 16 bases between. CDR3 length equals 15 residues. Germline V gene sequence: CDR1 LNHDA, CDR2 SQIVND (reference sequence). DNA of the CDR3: TGTGCCAGTAATCCCCGAGGGACAAACTACAATGAGCAGTTCTTC. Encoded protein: CASNPRGTNYNEQFF.

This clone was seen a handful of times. CDR3 bases: TGTGCCAGCAGCAAAGTAGGGCCCCGGGACATCTCCTACGAGCAGTACTTC. It is translated as CASSKVGPRDISYEQYF. The genes are TRBV21-1 and TRBJ2-7; the D segment call TRBD1 is taken from the table without a DNA check. TRBV21-1 corresponds to a pseudogene. The CDR3 length is 17 residues.

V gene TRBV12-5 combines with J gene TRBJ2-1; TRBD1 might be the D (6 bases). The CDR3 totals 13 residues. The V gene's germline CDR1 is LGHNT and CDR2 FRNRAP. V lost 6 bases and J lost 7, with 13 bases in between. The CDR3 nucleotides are TGTGCTAGTGGCCCCGACAGGAAAAATGAGCAGTTCTTC. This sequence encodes CASGPDRKNEQFF.

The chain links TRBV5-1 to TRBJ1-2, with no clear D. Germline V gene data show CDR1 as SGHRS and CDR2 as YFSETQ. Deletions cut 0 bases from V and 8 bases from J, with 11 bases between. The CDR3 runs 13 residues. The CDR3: CASSLAQGGGYTF. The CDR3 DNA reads TGCGCCAGCAGCTTGGCCCAAGGAGGAGGCTACACCTTC. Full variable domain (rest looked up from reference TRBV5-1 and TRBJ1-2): KAGVTQTPRYLIKTRGQQVTLSCSPISGHRSVSWYQQTPGQGLQFLFEYFSETQRNKGNFPGRFSGRQFSNSRSEMNVSTLELGDSALYLCASSLAQGGGYTFGSGTRLTVV.